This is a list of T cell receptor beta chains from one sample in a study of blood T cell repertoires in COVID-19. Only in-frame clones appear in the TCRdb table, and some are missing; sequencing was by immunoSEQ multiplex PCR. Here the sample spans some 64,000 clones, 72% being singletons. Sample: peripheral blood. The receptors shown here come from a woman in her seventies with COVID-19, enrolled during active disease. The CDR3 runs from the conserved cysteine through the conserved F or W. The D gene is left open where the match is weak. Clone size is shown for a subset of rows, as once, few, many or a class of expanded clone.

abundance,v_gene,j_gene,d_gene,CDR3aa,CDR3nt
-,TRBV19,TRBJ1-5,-,CASSIVVSRANQPQHF,TGTGCCAGTAGTATAGTTGTCTCCAGGGCCAATCAGCCCCAGCATTTT
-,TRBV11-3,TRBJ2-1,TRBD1,CASSPGGADSQTQFF,TGTGCCAGCAGCCCAGGGGGTGCGGACAGCCAGACGCAGTTCTTC
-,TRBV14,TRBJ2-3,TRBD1,CASSPGQGTDTQYF,TGTGCCAGCAGCCCGGGACAGGGGACAGATACGCAGTATTTT
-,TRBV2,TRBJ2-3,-,CASNSRQGTDTQYF,TGTGCCAGCAACTCGCGACAGGGCACAGATACGCAGTATTTT
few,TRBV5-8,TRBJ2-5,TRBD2,CASSLGLAGDQETQYF,TGTGCCAGCAGCTTGGGACTAGCGGGGGACCAAGAGACCCAGTACTTC
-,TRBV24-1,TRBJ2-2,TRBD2,CATSREGGTGELFF,TGTGCCACCTCCAGGGAGGGAGGCACCGGGGAGCTGTTTTTT
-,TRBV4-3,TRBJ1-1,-,CASSQVSGGHTEAFF,TGCGCCAGCAGCCAAGTATCAGGTGGTCACACTGAAGCTTTCTTT
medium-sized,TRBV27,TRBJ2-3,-,CASRPGGARTDTQYF,TGTGCCAGCAGGCCTGGCGGGGCTCGCACAGATACGCAGTATTTT
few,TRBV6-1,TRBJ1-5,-,CASSEGVNQPQHF,TGTGCCAGCAGCGAAGGAGTGAATCAGCCCCAGCATTTT
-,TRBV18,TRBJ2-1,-,CASSPLEDSQGEQFF,TGTGCCAGCTCACCACTCGAGGACTCCCAAGGAGAGCAGTTCTTC
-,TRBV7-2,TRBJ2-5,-,CASSLALITGQETQYF,TGTGCCAGCAGCTTAGCGCTCATTACAGGCCAAGAGACCCAGTACTTC
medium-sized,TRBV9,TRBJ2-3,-,CASSVEQGEADTQYF,TGTGCCAGCAGCGTAGAGCAGGGTGAGGCAGATACGCAGTATTTT
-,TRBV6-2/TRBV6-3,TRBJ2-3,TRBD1,CASSANDRVGDTQYF,TGTGCCAGCAGTGCGAACGACAGGGTCGGAGATACGCAGTATTTT
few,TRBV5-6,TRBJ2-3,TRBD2,CASSLLVAGGLHTDTQYF,TGTGCCAGCAGCTTACTGGTCGCGGGAGGGTTGCATACAGATACGCAGTATTTT
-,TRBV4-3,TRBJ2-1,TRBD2,CASSQGAGGPSPFLEEQFF,TGCGCCAGCAGCCAAGGGGCGGGAGGGCCGTCCCCTTTTTTAGAAGAGCAGTTCTTC
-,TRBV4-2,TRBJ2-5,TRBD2,CASSQDLAGGQETQYF,TGTGCCAGCAGCCAAGACCTAGCGGGGGGCCAAGAGACCCAGTACTTC
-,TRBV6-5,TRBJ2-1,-,CASSPGVYNEQFF,TGTGCCAGCAGTCCCGGGGTCTACAATGAGCAGTTCTTC
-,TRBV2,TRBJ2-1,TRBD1,CASSAAGTGRNEQFF,TGTGCCAGCAGTGCAGCCGGGACAGGGAGGAATGAGCAGTTCTTC
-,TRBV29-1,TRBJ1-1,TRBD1,CSVEGQGKPEAFF,TGCAGCGTGGAGGGACAGGGGAAGCCTGAAGCTTTCTTT
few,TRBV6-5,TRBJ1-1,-,CASNPRLNTEAFF,TGTGCCAGCAACCCGAGGCTGAACACTGAAGCTTTCTTT
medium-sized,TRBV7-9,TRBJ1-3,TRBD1,CASSPGQVGNTIYF,TGTGCCAGCAGCCCAGGACAGGTTGGAAACACCATATATTTT
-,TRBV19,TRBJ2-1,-,CASSNPGAFSNEQFF,TGTGCCAGTAGTAACCCGGGAGCTTTTAGCAATGAGCAGTTCTTC
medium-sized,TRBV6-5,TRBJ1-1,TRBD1,CASSYRQGPEAFF,TGTGCCAGCAGTTACAGACAGGGACCTGAAGCTTTCTTT